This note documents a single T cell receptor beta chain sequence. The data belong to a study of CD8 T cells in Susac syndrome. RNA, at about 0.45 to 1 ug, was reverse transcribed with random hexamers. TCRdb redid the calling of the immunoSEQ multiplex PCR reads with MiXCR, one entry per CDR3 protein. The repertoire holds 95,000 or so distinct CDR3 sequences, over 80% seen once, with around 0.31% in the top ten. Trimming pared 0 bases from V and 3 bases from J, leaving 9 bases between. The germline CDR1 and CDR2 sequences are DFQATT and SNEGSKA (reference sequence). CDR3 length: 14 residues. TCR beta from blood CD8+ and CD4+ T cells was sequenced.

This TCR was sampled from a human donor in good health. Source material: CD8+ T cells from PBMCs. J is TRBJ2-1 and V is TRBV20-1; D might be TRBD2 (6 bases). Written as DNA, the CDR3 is TGCAGTGCTAGAGAGCGGGGCGACTACAATGAGCAGTTCTTC. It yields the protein CSARERGDYNEQFF.